The 24 T cell receptor beta chains given below trace back to one sample, sequenced in a study of blood T cell repertoires in COVID-19. Generated by immunoSEQ multiplex PCR, the TCRdb table keeps only in-frame clones and is missing some. In the table there are about 480,000 clones, roughly 88% of which are singletons. The sequenced sample was PBMCs or T cells enriched from blood (not recorded which). These receptors all stem from a woman aged 40 to 55 who had recovered from COVID-19.

CDR3 DNA sequence: TGTGCCAGCAGTTTTCAGGGGACAGGAATAGATACGCAGTATTTT. As protein: CASSFQGTGIDTQYF. The chain employs TRBV28 and TRBJ2-3, with 8 bases aligning to TRBD1. CDR3 length equals 15 residues. V shed 3 bases and J 5 bases; nucleotides not matched to a gene: 7. Germline V gene sequence: CDR1 MDHEN, CDR2 SYDVKM.

This clone was counted a single time. This chain joins TRBV11-3 and TRBJ2-2; weak D call: TRBD1 (5 bases). V was cut by 0 bases and J by 3 bases, with 11 bases left in between. The CDR3 consists of 16 residues. Per germline, CDR1 SGHNT and CDR2 YENEEA. This CDR3 is CASSLDGTGDTGELFF. The CDR3 nucleotides read TGTGCCAGCAGCTTAGATGGAACAGGAGACACCGGGGAGCTGTTTTTT.

This clone was found once. The genes are TRBV7-8 and TRBJ2-5, with D perhaps given as TRBD1 or TRBD2 (5 bases each). Germline loops: CDR1 SGHVS, CDR2 FQNEAQ. The CDR3 is made up of 13 amino acids. Trimming removed 5 bases from V and 5 bases from J, with 12 bases in between. For the CDR3, the DNA is TGTGCCAGCAGCGGAGGACATCCTGAGACCCAGTACTTC. Its translation: CASSGGHPETQYF.

The chain combines TRBV5-4 with TRBJ1-2; TRBD1 aligns across 10 bases. From germline, CDR1 is SGHNT and CDR2 YYREEE (reference sequence). CDR3 length equals 16 residues. The junction had 9 bases not matched to a gene; V was cut back by 4 bases and J by 3 bases. CDR3 amino acids: CASSQGQGRFDYGYTF. The DNA of the CDR3 is TGTGCCAGCAGCCAGGGACAGGGGAGGTTCGACTATGGCTACACCTTC.

The sample holds one count of this clone. The chain uses TRBV7-9 and TRBJ1-6; a possible D gene is TRBD1 (5 bases). V gave up 0 bases and J gave up 9 bases, with 9 bases separating them. Per germline, CDR1 SEHNR and CDR2 FQNEAQ (reference sequence). This CDR3 contains 14 residues. The CDR3 reads CASSLAGEGSPLHF. CDR3 coding DNA: TGTGCCAGCAGCTTAGCAGGGGAGGGTTCACCCCTCCACTTT.

The chain combines TRBV27 with TRBJ2-7, with TRBD1 as a possible D gene (6 bases). Trimming removed 5 bases at V and 2 bases at J, with 22 bases between. CDR1 and CDR2 (germline): MNHEY, SMNVEV (reference sequence). The CDR3 runs to 17 residues. CDR3 coding DNA: TGTGCCAGCAGTAAAGGGTCTAGGGCAGGGGCCCCCTACGAGCAGTACTTC. This gives the protein CASSKGSRAGAPYEQYF.

The rearrangement links TRBV7-7 to TRBJ2-2, with 9 bases matching TRBD2. Germline CDR1 and CDR2: SSHAT and FNYEAQ (reference sequence). CDR3 length: 16 amino acids. CDR3 nucleotide sequence: TGTGCTAGCTCCAGAATAGCGGGAGCGAACACCGGGGAGCTGTTTTTT. Protein: CASSRIAGANTGELFF.

Turning to this clone: One junction end disagrees with the germline gene, perhaps due to a read error. CDR3 sequence: CASSSGRGVLESF. DNA for the CDR3: TGTGCCAGCAGTTCCGGCAGGGGCGTCCTTGAGTCCTTC. This chain links TRBV12-3 or TRBV12-4 with TRBJ1-2, with TRBD1 as a possible D gene (6 bases). The CDR3 is made up of 13 amino acids.

The CDR3 loop is CASSSGENTGELFF. DNA for the CDR3: TGTGCCAGCAGCTCCGGGGAGAACACCGGGGAGCTGTTTTTT. V is TRBV5-4 and J is TRBJ2-2, with D perhaps matching TRBD2 (5 bases). From germline, CDR1 is SGHNT and CDR2 YYREEE (reference sequence). V was trimmed by 3 bases and J by 1 base, leaving 7 bases between them. The CDR3 loop spans 14 amino acids.

The V gene is TRBV9, the J gene TRBJ1-2; no reliable D call. Germline CDR1 is SGDLS and CDR2 is YYNGEE. V lost 10 bases, J lost 7 bases, and 14 bases lay in between. CDR3 length equals 11 residues. CDR3: CAGLSSCGYTF. The CDR3 DNA reads as TGTGCCGGCCTCTCTTCGTGTGGCTACACCTTC. Full variable domain (missing parts from reference TRBV9 and TRBJ1-2): DSGVTQTPKHLITATGQRVTLRCSPRSGDLSVYWYQQSLDQGLQFLIQYYNGEERAKGNILERFSAQQFPDLHSELNLSSLELGDSALYFCAGLSSCGYTFGSGTRLTVV.

The chain recombines TRBV30 with TRBJ2-3; D is possibly TRBD2 (5 bases). The CDR3 is 14 amino acids. Between the trimmed V and J ends, which lost 1 base and 1 base, there was a span of 9 bases. From germline, CDR1 is GTSNPN and CDR2 SVGIG (reference sequence). CDR3 sequence reads: CAWSDVSGTDTQYF. DNA of the CDR3: TGTGCCTGGAGTGATGTTAGCGGCACAGATACGCAGTATTTT.

The CDR3 DNA reads as TGCGCCAGCAGCCAAGTTTGGACAGGGGAAGGGAACACCGGGGAGCTGTTTTTT. Its protein is CASSQVWTGEGNTGELFF. The chain uses TRBV4-3 and TRBJ2-2; TRBD1 agrees at 9 bases. Germline V gives CDR1 LGHNA, CDR2 YSLEER. CDR3 length: 18 residues. The V segment lost 1 base and the J segment 1 base; nucleotides outside the gene matches: 7.

The chain combines TRBV19 with TRBJ1-2; 10 bases map to TRBD1. The CDR3 is made up of 13 amino acids. CDR1 LNHDA and CDR2 SQIVND come from the germline V gene (reference sequence). V was pared by 7 bases and J by 7 bases, with 6 bases of the junction left unmatched. In nucleotides, the CDR3 is TGTGCCAGTAAAACGACAGGGGGCCGTGGCTACACCTTC. Translated: CASKTTGGRGYTF.

The V gene is TRBV5-1, the J gene TRBJ2-7; a possible D gene is TRBD2 (6 bases). CDR3 size: 13 residues. Germline assignment: CDR1 SGHRS and CDR2 YFSETQ. V shed 3 bases and J shed 4 bases, with 11 bases lying between them. This chain's CDR3 is CASSSAGTYEQYF. CDR3 in DNA: TGCGCCAGCAGCTCAGCAGGGACTTACGAGCAGTACTTC.

This clone showed up just once. The genes are TRBV4-1 and TRBJ2-7; weak D call: TRBD2 (5 bases). With 1 base removed from V and 2 bases from J, the gap between germline ends came to 12 bases. Germline V CDR1 and CDR2: MGHRA, YSYEKL. The CDR3 totals 15 residues. The CDR3: CASSQVPGTPYEQYF. The CDR3 DNA reads as TGCGCCAGCAGCCAAGTTCCGGGAACCCCCTACGAGCAGTACTTC.

The rearrangement joins TRBV25-1 to TRBJ1-4; TRBD1 matches 7 bases. J was trimmed by 3 bases and V by 4 bases; bases with no gene match: 5. CDR1 MGHDK and CDR2 SYGVNS come from the germline V gene. This CDR3 contains 15 residues. CDR3: CASSADDRANEKLFF. CDR3 DNA: TGTGCCAGCAGTGCGGACGACAGGGCTAATGAAAAACTGTTTTTT.

V usage is TRBV2 and J usage is TRBJ1-1; TRBD1 agrees at 7 bases. This CDR3 comprises 14 residues. V shed 2 bases, J shed 1 base, and the junction held 1 base outside the gene matches. Germline CDR1 is SNHLY and CDR2 is FYNNEI. This chain's CDR3 is CASSERQGNTEAFF. The DNA of the CDR3 is TGTGCCAGCAGTGAAAGACAGGGGAACACTGAAGCTTTCTTT.

The chain has TRBV3-1 (or the pseudogene TRBV3-2) and TRBJ2-1; TRBD2 is a possible D gene (6 bases). The CDR3 has 14 amino acids. Germline V lookup: CDR1 LGHDT, CDR2 YNNKEL (reference sequence). The V and J ends lost 0 bases and 9 bases respectively, with 12 bases between them. CDR3 sequence: CASSQDWRESEQFF. CDR3 in DNA: TGTGCCAGCAGCCAAGACTGGCGGGAAAGTGAGCAGTTCTTC.

The CDR3 is CASSQSAGGRSTDTQYF. CDR3 in DNA: TGCGCCAGCAGTCAATCCGCAGGGGGCCGGAGCACAGATACGCAGTATTTT. The V and J genes are TRBV4-3 and TRBJ2-3; 8 nucleotides match TRBD1. The CDR3 length is 17 residues. V gave up 6 bases and J gave up 0 bases; unmatched junction bases: 11. Germline loops: CDR1 LGHNA, CDR2 YSLEER.

This clone was seen only once. The rearrangement uses TRBV5-1 and TRBJ1-4; TRBD1 matches at 11 bases. The CDR3 is 15 amino acids. CDR1 is SGHRS, CDR2 YFSETQ, per germline. The ends lost 4 bases at V and 5 bases at J; junction bases unmatched: 4. The CDR3 loop reads CASSSGDRGNEKLFF. In DNA form, the CDR3 reads TGCGCCAGCAGCAGCGGGGACAGGGGGAATGAAAAACTGTTTTTT.

The V and J genes are TRBV12-3 or TRBV12-4 and TRBJ2-7; D not resolved. V was trimmed by 5 bases and J by 3 bases, leaving 11 bases between them. The CDR3 is 13 residues long. CDR3 sequence: CASSPAWVYEQYF. CDR3 nucleotide sequence: TGTGCCAGCAGTCCAGCGTGGGTCTACGAGCAGTACTTC.

The rearrangement joins TRBV4-1 to TRBJ2-7, with TRBD1 matching over 8 bases. The CDR3 extends over 15 amino acids. Germline V gene lookup returns CDR1 MGHRA and CDR2 YSYEKL. The V gene end was trimmed by 2 bases and the J gene end by 5 bases; junction bases not matched to a gene: 8. The CDR3 DNA follows: TGCGCCAGCAGCCAAATTGCCCAGGGGGCCCACGAGCAGTACTTC. It encodes CASSQIAQGAHEQYF.

The genes are TRBV11-2 and TRBJ1-4; the D gene is possibly TRBD1 (5 bases). The CDR3 has 15 residues. V lost 0 bases, J lost 7 bases, and 12 bases lay in between. Germline values: CDR1 SGHAT, CDR2 FQNNGV. This chain's CDR3 is CASSLEQRGSEKLFF. CDR3 bases: TGTGCCAGCAGCTTAGAACAGCGGGGCAGTGAAAAACTGTTTTTT.

The genes are TRBV30 and TRBJ2-3; tentatively, D is TRBD1 (6 bases). Trimming removed 4 bases from V and 10 bases from J, with 18 bases in between. There are 13 residues in the CDR3. CDR1 is GTSNPN, CDR2 SVGIG, per germline (reference sequence). CDR3 DNA sequence: TGTGCCTGGAAATCCTTAACAGGGTATGCGCAGTATTTT. Residues: CAWKSLTGYAQYF.